The 2 T cell receptor beta chains below were found in one sample sequenced in a study of molecular identifiers for immune sequencing clone quantification. A single record per CDR3 protein comes from TCRdb applying MiXCR to the PCR reads. The sample shows roughly 630,000 distinct CDR3 sequences, around 25% of them seen only once. The sample taken for sequencing was naive CD8+ T cells from blood, with Jurkat cell RNA spiked in. Indicated subset: FACS-sorted CD8+CD4-CCR7+CD45RA+ naive T cells. All receptors derive from a human donor in good health. Some libraries in this study had Jurkat cell RNA spiked in.

Turning to this clonotype: The conserved phenylalanine or tryptophan is not found at the CDR3 terminus, so this likely reflects a read error. The chain couples TRBV5-1 to TRBJ2-7, with 12 nucleotides matching TRBD2. The CDR3 has 15 residues. V lost 4 bases, J lost 3 bases, and 5 bases stayed unmatched. The germline V gene encodes CDR1 SGHRS and CDR2 YFSETQ. In DNA, the CDR3 is TGCGCCAGCAGCCCCGGACTAGCGGGGAACTACGAGCAGTACATC. Translating it yields CASSPGLAGNYEQYI.

This clonotype has a count of ten or more. The V and J genes are TRBV3-1 and TRBJ1-1; D remains ambiguous. Germline lookup yields CDR1 LGHDT and CDR2 YNNKEL (reference sequence). The CDR3 extends over 13 amino acids. V lost 3 bases, J lost 6 bases, and 11 bases lay in between. The CDR3, as DNA: TGTGCCAGCAGCCACGTCCGGGAGCCTGAAGCTTTCTTT. This gives the protein CASSHVREPEAFF.